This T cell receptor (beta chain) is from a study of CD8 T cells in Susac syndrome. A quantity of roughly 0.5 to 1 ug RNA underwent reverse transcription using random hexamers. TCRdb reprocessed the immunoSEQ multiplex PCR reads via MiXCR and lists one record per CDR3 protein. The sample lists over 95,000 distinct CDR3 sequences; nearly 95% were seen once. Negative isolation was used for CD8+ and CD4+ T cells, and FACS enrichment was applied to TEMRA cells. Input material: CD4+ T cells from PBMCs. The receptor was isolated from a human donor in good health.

CDR3 loop: CATSVQAKNEKLFF. CDR3 bases: TGTGCCACCTCGGTCCAGGCCAAGAATGAAAAACTGTTTTTT. The J gene is TRBJ1-4, the V gene TRBV10-3; D unclear. This CDR3 region has 14 residues. Germline V gene data show CDR1 as ENHRY and CDR2 as SYGVKD. Trimming removed 10 bases at V and 5 bases at J, with 17 bases between.